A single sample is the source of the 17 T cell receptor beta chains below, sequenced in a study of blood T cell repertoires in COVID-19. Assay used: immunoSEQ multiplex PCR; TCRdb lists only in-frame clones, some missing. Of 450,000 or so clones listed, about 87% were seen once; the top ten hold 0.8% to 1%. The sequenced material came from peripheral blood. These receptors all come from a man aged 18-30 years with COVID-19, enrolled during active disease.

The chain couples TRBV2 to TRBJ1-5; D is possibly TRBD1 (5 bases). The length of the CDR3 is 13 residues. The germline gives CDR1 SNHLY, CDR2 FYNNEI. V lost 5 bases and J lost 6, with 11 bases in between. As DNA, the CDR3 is TGTGCCAGCAGTCAGGGTGGGGTTCAGCCCCAGCATTTT. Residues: CASSQGGVQPQHF.

This chain's CDR3 is CASSSTGYGETQYF. CDR3 DNA: TGTGCCAGCAGTTCGACCGGGTATGGGGAGACCCAGTACTTC. The chain employs TRBV27 and TRBJ2-5; no firm D call. The CDR3 sequence is 14 residues long. CDR1 is MNHEY and CDR2 is SMNVEV in the germline V gene (reference sequence). With 4 bases removed from V and 5 bases from J, the gap between germline ends came to 14 bases.

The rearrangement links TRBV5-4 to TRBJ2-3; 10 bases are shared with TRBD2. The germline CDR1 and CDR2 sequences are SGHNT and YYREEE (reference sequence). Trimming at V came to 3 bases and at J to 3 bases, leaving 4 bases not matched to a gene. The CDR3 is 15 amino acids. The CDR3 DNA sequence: TGTGCCAGCAGCTCTCCGGGACTAGCGACAGATACGCAGTATTTT. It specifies CASSSPGLATDTQYF.

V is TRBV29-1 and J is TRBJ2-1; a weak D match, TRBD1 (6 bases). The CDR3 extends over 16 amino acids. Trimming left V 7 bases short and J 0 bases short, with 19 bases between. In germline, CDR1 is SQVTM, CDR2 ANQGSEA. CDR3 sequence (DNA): TGCAGCGCTACAGGAACCCAGGGGATCTCCTACAATGAGCAGTTCTTC. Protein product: CSATGTQGISYNEQFF.

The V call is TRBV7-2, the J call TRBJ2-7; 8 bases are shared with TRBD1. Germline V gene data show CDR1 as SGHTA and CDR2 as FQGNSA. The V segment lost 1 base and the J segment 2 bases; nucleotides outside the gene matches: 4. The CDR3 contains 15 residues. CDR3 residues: CASSLGGQGTYEQYF. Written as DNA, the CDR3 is TGTGCCAGCAGCTTAGGTGGACAGGGAACCTACGAGCAGTACTTC. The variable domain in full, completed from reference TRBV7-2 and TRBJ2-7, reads GAGVSQSPSNKVTEKGKDVELRCDPISGHTALYWYRQSLGQGLEFLIYFQGNSAPDKSGLPSDRFSAERTGGSVSTLTIQRTQQEDSAVYLCASSLGGQGTYEQYFGPGTRLTVT.

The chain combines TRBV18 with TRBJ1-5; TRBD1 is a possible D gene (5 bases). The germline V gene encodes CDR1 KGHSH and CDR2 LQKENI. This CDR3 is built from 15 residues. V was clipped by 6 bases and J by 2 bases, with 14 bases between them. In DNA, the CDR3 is TGTGCCAGCTCGCCAGGCGGGGGAGGCAATCAGCCCCAGCATTTT. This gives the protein CASSPGGGGNQPQHF.

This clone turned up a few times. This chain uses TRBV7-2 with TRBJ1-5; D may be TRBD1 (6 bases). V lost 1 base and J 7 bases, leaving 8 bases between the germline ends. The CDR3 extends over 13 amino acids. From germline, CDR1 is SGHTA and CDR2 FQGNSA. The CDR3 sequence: CASSLGGGQPQHF. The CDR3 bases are TGTGCCAGCAGCTTAGGAGGGGGACAGCCCCAGCATTTT.

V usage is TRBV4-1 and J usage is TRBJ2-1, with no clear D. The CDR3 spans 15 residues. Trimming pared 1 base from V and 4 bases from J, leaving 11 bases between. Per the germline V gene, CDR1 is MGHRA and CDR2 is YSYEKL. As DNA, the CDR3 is TGCGCCAGCAGCCAAGCACCAGGCCCATACAATGAGCAGTTCTTC. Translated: CASSQAPGPYNEQFF.

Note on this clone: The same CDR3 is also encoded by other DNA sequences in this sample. Here the CDR3 reads CASSLGTGADTQYF. CDR3 in DNA: TGTGCCAGCAGCCTCGGGACGGGGGCAGATACGCAGTATTTT. The chain employs TRBV7-9 and TRBJ2-3, with TRBD2 as a possible D gene (6 bases). The ends were cut back, 5 bases at V and 4 bases at J, with 13 bases in the middle. CDR3 length: 14 amino acids. The germline gives CDR1 SEHNR, CDR2 FQNEAQ (reference sequence). The variable domain in full, completed from reference TRBV7-9 and TRBJ2-3, reads DTGVSQNPRHKITKRGQNVTFRCDPISEHNRLYWYRQTLGQGPEFLTYFQNEAQLEKSRLLSDRFSAERPKGSFSTLEIQRTEQGDSAMYLCASSLGTGADTQYFGPGTRLTVL.

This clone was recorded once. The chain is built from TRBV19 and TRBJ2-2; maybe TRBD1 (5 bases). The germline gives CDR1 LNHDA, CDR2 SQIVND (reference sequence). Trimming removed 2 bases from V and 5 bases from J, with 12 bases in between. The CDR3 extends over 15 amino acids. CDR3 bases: TGTGCCAGTAGTATAAAGGGAAGGGGAACCGGGGAGCTGTTTTTT. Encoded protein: CASSIKGRGTGELFF.

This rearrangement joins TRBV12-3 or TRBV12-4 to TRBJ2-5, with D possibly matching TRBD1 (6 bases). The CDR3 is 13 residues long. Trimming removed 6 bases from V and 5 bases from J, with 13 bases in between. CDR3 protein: CASRQGTLETQYF. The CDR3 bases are TGTGCCAGCAGGCAGGGGACACTGGAGACCCAGTACTTC.

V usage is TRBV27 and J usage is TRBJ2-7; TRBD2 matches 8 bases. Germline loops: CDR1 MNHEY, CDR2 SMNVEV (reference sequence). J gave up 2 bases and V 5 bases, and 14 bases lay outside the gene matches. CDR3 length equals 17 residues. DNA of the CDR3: TGTGCCAGCAGTCTATACTCCGGGACTAGAGCAACCTACGAGCAGTACTTC. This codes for CASSLYSGTRATYEQYF.

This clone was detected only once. The CDR3, as DNA: TGTGCCAGTAGTACAGGAGGGCAGCTGTCCTACGAGCAGTACTTC. Its protein is CASSTGGQLSYEQYF. V is TRBV19 and J is TRBJ2-7; D possibly corresponds to TRBD2 (6 bases). CDR3 length equals 15 residues. Trimming shortened V by 4 bases and J by 1 base, and 14 bases separated the two germline ends. Germline V gene data show CDR1 as LNHDA and CDR2 as SQIVND (reference sequence).

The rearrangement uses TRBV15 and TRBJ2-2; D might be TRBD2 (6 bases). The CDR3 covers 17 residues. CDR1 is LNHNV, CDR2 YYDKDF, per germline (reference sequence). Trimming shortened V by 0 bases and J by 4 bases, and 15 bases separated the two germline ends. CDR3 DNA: TGTGCCACCAGCAGAGATTTAAGACGGGGAGGCACCGGGGAGCTGTTTTTT. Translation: CATSRDLRRGGTGELFF.

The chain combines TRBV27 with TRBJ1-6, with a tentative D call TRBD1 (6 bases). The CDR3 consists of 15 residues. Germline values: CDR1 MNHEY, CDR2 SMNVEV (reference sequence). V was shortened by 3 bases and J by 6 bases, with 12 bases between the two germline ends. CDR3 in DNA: TGTGCCAGCAGTTTGGGGGCAGTAGGTAATTCACCCCTCCACTTT. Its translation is CASSLGAVGNSPLHF.

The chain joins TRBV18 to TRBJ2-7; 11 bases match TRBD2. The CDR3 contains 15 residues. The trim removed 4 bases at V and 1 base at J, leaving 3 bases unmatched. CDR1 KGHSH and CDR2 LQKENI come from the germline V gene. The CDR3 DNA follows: TGTGCCAGCTCACTTGGACTAGCGGGTTCCTACGAGCAGTACTTC. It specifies CASSLGLAGSYEQYF.

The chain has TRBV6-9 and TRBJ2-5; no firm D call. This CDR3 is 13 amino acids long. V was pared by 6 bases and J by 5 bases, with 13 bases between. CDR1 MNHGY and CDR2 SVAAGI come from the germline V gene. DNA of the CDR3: TGTGCCAGCAGCCCTGGCGGAGAGGAGACCCAGTACTTC. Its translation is CASSPGGEETQYF.